Each of the 20 T cell receptor beta chains below was sequenced from the same sample in a study of blood T cells in healthy people across ages. PCR was performed a second time for roughly 7 to 11 cycles using a sample-barcoded 5' primer and a J-beta primer mix. TCRdb re-called the 5' RACE reads with MiXCR, one entry per CDR3 protein. The sample lists around 690,000 distinct CDR3 sequences, about 53% occurring once. Specimen: blood. The receptors were gathered from a man aged 60 to 75 in good health.

The genes are TRBV28 and TRBJ1-4, with D possibly TRBD1 on 6 matching bases. Trimming left V 6 bases short and J 5 bases short, with 16 bases between. Per the germline V gene, CDR1 is MDHEN and CDR2 is SYDVKM. The CDR3 is made up of 15 amino acids. The CDR3 DNA is TGTGCCAGCAGCCGAGGGGGGACTCCGAATGAAAAACTGTTTTTT. Protein: CASSRGGTPNEKLFF.

The genes are TRBV6-1 and TRBJ2-5, with 7 bases lining up with TRBD2. Trimming removed 6 bases from V and 4 bases from J; junction bases left unmatched: 17. CDR1 and CDR2 (germline): MNHNS, SASEGT. The CDR3 extends over 17 amino acids. The CDR3 region has the DNA TGTGCCAGCAGCGATCTTCGGGGGGATGGGTTACCAGAGACCCAGTACTTC. Protein product: CASSDLRGDGLPETQYF.

In its sample, this clonotype was seen once. The V call is TRBV7-6, the J call TRBJ1-6; D remains ambiguous. Looked up from germline, CDR1 is SGHVS and CDR2 is FNYEAQ. The CDR3 is 16 residues long. Trimming removed 5 bases from V and 0 bases from J, with 11 bases in between. CDR3 region: CASSPSPTSYNSPLHF. The CDR3 DNA reads as TGTGCCAGCAGCCCATCACCGACCTCCTATAATTCACCCCTCCACTTT.

The chain is built from TRBV20-1 and TRBJ2-5; D possibly corresponds to TRBD1 (6 bases). The CDR3 runs to 13 residues. CDR1 is DFQATT, CDR2 SNEGSKA, per germline (reference sequence). The germline V and J ends were trimmed by 4 bases and 6 bases, with 15 bases remaining between them. CDR3 nucleotide sequence: TGCAGTGCTATCAGCGAGGGGGAGAAGACCCAGTACTTC. This gives the protein CSAISEGEKTQYF.

This clonotype was found a few times. The chain couples TRBV20-1 to TRBJ2-1; weak D call: TRBD1 (5 bases). Germline lookup yields CDR1 DFQATT and CDR2 SNEGSKA (reference sequence). The V end lost 6 bases, the J end lost 8 bases, and 17 bases lay between the germline ends. The CDR3 runs 13 residues. In nucleotides, the CDR3 is TGCAGTGCCTCCTTTGGGGCTCGGGATGAGCAGTTCTTC. Amino acid sequence: CSASFGARDEQFF.

The V and J genes are TRBV4-1 and TRBJ2-7; no firm D call. The CDR3 has 18 amino acids. CDR1 MGHRA and CDR2 YSYEKL come from the germline V gene. V lost 2 bases and J 3 bases, leaving 23 bases between the germline ends. For the CDR3, the DNA is TGCGCCAGCAGCCAATCCAAGACTGGCAGTCCCCTAGGCTACGAGCAGTACTTC. Translating gives CASSQSKTGSPLGYEQYF.

This chain links TRBV7-8 with TRBJ1-6; D call uncertain. The CDR3 contains 13 residues. Per germline, CDR1 SGHVS and CDR2 FQNEAQ. The V end was cut by 5 bases, the J end by 6 bases, with 8 bases between. CDR3 sequence: CASSPGRNSPLHF. The CDR3 DNA sequence: TGTGCCAGCAGCCCCGGCCGTAATTCACCCCTCCACTTT.

As to this clonotype: Being one base from a much bigger clone, this may be a read error. The rearrangement joins TRBV28 to TRBJ2-5, with TRBD2 identical over 7 bases. The J call may be wrong; the DNA end is better matched by TRBJ2-7. Germline CDR1 MDHEN, CDR2 SYDVKM. This CDR3 comprises 15 residues. CDR3 amino acids: CASSPRTAGVREQYF. In DNA form, the CDR3 reads TGTGCCAGCAGTCCCCGAACCGCGGGGGTCCGCGAGCAGTACTTC.

The table lists this clonotype with a few counts. V is TRBV5-1 and J is TRBJ2-5; a weak D match, TRBD2 (5 bases). Trimming pared 7 bases from V and 1 base from J, leaving 20 bases between. The CDR3 is 16 residues long. Germline-derived CDR1 and CDR2 are SGHRS and YFSETQ. In nucleotides, the CDR3 is TGCGCCAGCGGTCTCGAGGGAATGACCCTCCAAGAGACCCAGTACTTC. Its protein is CASGLEGMTLQETQYF.

This clonotype was found a few times. The chain recombines TRBV9 with TRBJ1-6; a possible D gene is TRBD1 (5 bases). The germline V gene has CDR1 SGDLS and CDR2 YYNGEE. This CDR3 region has 15 residues. V was clipped by 0 bases and J by 10 bases, with 14 bases between them. Here the CDR3 DNA reads TGTGCCAGCAGCGTAGATGGCCAGGGTGGGTCACCCCTCCACTTT. It translates to CASSVDGQGGSPLHF.

J is TRBJ2-3 and V is TRBV5-1; 8 nucleotides agree with TRBD2. The CDR3 is made up of 14 amino acids. With V trimmed by 3 bases and J by 6 bases, 6 bases remained unmatched. CDR1 and CDR2 (germline): SGHRS, YFSETQ. This chain's CDR3 is CASSSTGGWDTQYF. The CDR3 DNA reads as TGCGCCAGCAGCTCCACGGGGGGGTGGGATACGCAGTATTTT.

The chain joins TRBV19 to TRBJ2-5, with 12 bases matching TRBD2. The CDR3 loop spans 16 amino acids. Germline loops: CDR1 LNHDA, CDR2 SQIVND (reference sequence). CDR3 DNA: TGTTTCAGCTCTAGCGGGGGGGCGGGGCTCCAAGAGACCCAGTACTTC. Its protein is CFSSSGGAGLQETQYF.

This clonotype came up once. The chain links TRBV10-3 to TRBJ2-1; D is ambiguous. The CDR3 totals 11 residues. The V and J ends lost 2 bases and 8 bases respectively, with 4 bases between them. CDR1 and CDR2 from the germline V gene are ENHRY and SYGVKD. CDR3 coding DNA: TGTGCCATCAGTGAGGGGGATGAGCAGTTCTTC. This sequence encodes CAISEGDEQFF.

V is TRBV6-5 and J is TRBJ2-5; TRBD2 might be the D (7 bases). The ends were cut back, 6 bases at V and 12 bases at J, with 14 bases in the middle. The germline V gene encodes CDR1 MNHEY and CDR2 SVGAGI. This CDR3 contains 11 residues. This chain's CDR3 is CASRGGGRKYF. The CDR3 nucleotides read TGTGCCAGCAGAGGGGGGGGTAGAAAGTACTTC.

This rearrangement joins TRBV4-1 to TRBJ1-5, with D tentatively TRBD1 (6 bases). V was pared by 0 bases and J by 5 bases, with 11 bases between. Germline lookup yields CDR1 MGHRA and CDR2 YSYEKL. This CDR3 is 15 amino acids long. This CDR3 reads CASSQDGAGDQPQHF. The DNA of the CDR3 is TGCGCCAGCAGCCAAGATGGGGCAGGGGATCAGCCCCAGCATTTT.

V and J are TRBV7-2 and TRBJ2-5, with D perhaps matching TRBD2 (5 bases). The CDR3 sequence is 13 residues long. Germline-derived CDR1 and CDR2 are SGHTA and FQGNSA. V lost 5 bases, J lost 4 bases, and 11 bases lay in between. CDR3 nucleotide sequence: TGTGCCAGCAGCCCTAGGAGGAGAGAGACCCAGTACTTC. Protein product: CASSPRRRETQYF. Using reference TRBV7-2 and TRBJ2-5 for the parts outside the CDR3, the full variable domain is GAGVSQSPSNKVTEKGKDVELRCDPISGHTALYWYRQSLGQGLEFLIYFQGNSAPDKSGLPSDRFSAERTGGSVSTLTIQRTQQEDSAVYLCASSPRRRETQYFGPGTRLLVL.

The J gene is TRBJ2-5, the V gene TRBV7-3; 7 bases align to TRBD2. CDR3 length equals 13 residues. Losses at the gene ends were 5 bases for V and 2 bases for J; bases not matched to a gene: 2. Germline CDR1 is SGHTA and CDR2 is FQGTGA. CDR3 amino acids: CASSIGGQETQYF. CDR3 DNA sequence: TGTGCCAGCAGCATCGGGGGGCAAGAGACCCAGTACTTC.

The chain carries TRBV6-2 or TRBV6-3 and TRBJ2-1; D ambiguous. In germline, CDR1 is MNHEY, CDR2 SVGEGT. The CDR3 consists of 15 residues. V dropped 6 bases and J dropped 3 bases, with 15 bases sitting between them. The CDR3 DNA follows: TGTGCCAGCAGGGCTACGCTTCGGGTCTACAATGAGCAGTTCTTC. Protein: CASRATLRVYNEQFF.

The rearrangement joins TRBV11-2 to TRBJ1-1; 7 bases map to TRBD1. From germline, CDR1 is SGHAT and CDR2 FQNNGV. The CDR3 runs 15 residues. V was clipped by 3 bases and J by 0 bases; unmatched bases: 4. CDR3 protein: CASSFGQDLNTEAFF. The DNA for the CDR3 is TGTGCCAGCAGCTTCGGACAGGACTTGAACACTGAAGCTTTCTTT.

V and J are TRBV5-5 and TRBJ1-4, with D possibly being TRBD1 (5 bases). CDR3 length equals 15 residues. Trimming took 2 bases from V and 7 from J, leaving 15 bases between them. Germline-derived CDR1 and CDR2 are SGHKS and YYEKEE (reference sequence). CDR3 bases: TGTGCCAGCAGCTTTATAACAGGAGGCGGTGAAAAACTGTTTTTT. It is translated as CASSFITGGGEKLFF.